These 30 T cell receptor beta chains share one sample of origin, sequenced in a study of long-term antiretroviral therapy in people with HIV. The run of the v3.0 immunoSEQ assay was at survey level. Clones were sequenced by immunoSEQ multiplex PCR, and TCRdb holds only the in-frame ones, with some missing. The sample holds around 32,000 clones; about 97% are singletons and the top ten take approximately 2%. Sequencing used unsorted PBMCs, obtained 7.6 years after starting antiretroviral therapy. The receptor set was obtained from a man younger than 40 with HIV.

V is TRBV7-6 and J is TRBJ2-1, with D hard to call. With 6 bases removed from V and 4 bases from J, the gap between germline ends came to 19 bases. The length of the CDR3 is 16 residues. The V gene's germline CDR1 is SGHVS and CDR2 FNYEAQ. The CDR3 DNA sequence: TGTGCCAGCAGACCCCCGTATGGGCAGCCGTACAATGAGCAGTTCTTC. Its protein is CASRPPYGQPYNEQFF. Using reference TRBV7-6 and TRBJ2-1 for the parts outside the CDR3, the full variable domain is GAGVSQSPRYKVTKRGQDVALRCDPISGHVSLYWYRQALGQGPEFLTYFNYEAQQDKSGLPNDRFSAERPEGSISTLTIQRTEQRDSAMYRCASRPPYGQPYNEQFFGPGTRLTVL.

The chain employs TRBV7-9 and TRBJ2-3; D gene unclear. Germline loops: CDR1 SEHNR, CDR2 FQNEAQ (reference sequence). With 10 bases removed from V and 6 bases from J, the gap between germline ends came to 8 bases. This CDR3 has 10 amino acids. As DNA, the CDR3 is TGTGCCACCCAACCGGATACGCAGTATTTT. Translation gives CATQPDTQYF.

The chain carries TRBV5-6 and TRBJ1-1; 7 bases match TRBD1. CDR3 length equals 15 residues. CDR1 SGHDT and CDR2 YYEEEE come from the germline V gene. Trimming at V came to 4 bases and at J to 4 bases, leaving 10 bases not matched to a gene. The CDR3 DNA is TGTGCCAGCAGCGCTTCGACAGGGACGAGCACTGAAGCTTTCTTT. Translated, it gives CASSASTGTSTEAFF.

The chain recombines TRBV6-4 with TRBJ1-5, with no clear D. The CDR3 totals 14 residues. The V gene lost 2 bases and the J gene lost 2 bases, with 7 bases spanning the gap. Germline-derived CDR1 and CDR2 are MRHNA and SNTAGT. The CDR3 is CASSDQERNQPQHF. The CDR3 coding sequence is TGTGCCAGCAGTGACCAGGAGCGCAATCAGCCCCAGCATTTT.

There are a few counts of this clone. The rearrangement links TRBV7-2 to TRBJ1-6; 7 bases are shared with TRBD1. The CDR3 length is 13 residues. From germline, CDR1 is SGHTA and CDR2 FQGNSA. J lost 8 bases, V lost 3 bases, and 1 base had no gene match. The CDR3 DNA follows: TGTGCCAGCAGCTTTCAGGGGGATTCACCCCTCCACTTT. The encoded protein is CASSFQGDSPLHF.

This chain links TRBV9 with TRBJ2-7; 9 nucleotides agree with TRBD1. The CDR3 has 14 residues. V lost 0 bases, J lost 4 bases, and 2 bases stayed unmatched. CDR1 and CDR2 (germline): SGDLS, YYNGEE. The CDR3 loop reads CASSVGGQGYEQYF. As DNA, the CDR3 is TGTGCCAGCAGCGTAGGGGGACAGGGTTACGAGCAGTACTTC.

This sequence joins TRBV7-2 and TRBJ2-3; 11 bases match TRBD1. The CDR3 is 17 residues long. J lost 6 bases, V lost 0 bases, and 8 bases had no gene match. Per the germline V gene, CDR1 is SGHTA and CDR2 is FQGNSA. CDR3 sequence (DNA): TGTGCCAGCAGCTTAGCGGGGGGACAGGGGGGATGGGATACGCAGTATTTT. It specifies CASSLAGGQGGWDTQYF.

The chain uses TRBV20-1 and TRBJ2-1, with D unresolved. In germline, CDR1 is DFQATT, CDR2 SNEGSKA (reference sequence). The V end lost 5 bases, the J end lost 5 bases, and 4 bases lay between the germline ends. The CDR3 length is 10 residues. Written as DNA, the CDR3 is TGCAGTGCTGCCGACAATGAGCAGTTCTTC. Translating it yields CSAADNEQFF.

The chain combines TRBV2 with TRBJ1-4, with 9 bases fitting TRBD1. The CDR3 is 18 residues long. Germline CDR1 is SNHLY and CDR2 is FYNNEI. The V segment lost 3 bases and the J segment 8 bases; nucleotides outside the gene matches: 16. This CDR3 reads CASSDPAGTGQGMEKLFF. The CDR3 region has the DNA TGTGCCAGCAGTGATCCTGCGGGAACGGGACAGGGTATGGAAAAACTGTTTTTT.

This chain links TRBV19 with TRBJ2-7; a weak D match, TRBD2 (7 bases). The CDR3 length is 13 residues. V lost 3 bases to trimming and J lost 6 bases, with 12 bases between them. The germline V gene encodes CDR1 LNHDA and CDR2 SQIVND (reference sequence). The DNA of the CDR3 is TGTGCCAGTAGTATGGCGGGGGCGGTCGAGCAGTACTTC. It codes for CASSMAGAVEQYF.

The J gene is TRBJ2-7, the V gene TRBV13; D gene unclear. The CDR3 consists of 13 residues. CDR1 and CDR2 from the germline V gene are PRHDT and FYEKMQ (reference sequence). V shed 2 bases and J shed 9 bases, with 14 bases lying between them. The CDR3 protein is CASSLLRDPPQYF. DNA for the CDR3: TGTGCCAGCAGCTTATTGCGAGATCCCCCGCAGTACTTC.

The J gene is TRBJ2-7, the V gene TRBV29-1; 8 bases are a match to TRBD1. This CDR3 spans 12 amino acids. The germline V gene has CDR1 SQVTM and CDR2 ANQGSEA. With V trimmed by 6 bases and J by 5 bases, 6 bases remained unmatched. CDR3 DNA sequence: TGCAGCGTCCCCGACAGGGGCCACGAGCAGTACTTC. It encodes CSVPDRGHEQYF.

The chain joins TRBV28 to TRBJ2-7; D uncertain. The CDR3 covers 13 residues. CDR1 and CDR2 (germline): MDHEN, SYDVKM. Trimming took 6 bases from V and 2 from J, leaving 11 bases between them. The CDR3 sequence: CASSSPRAYEQYF. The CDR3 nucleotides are TGTGCCAGCAGCTCACCACGGGCCTACGAGCAGTACTTC.

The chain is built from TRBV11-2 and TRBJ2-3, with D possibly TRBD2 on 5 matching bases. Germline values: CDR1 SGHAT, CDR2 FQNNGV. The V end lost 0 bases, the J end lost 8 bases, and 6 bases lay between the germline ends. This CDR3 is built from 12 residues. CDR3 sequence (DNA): TGTGCCAGCAGCTTAGACGAGGGTACGCAGTATTTT. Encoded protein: CASSLDEGTQYF.

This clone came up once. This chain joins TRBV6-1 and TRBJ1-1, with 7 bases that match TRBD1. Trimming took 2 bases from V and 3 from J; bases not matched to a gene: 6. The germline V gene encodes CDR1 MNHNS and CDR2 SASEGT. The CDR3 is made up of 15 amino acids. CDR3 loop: CASSETGTGDTEAFF. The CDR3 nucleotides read TGTGCCAGCAGTGAAACAGGAACAGGGGACACTGAAGCTTTCTTT.

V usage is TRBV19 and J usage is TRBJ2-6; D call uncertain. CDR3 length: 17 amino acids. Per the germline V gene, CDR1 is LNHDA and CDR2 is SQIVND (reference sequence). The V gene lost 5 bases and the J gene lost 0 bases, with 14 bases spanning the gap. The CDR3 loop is CASSSLGVPSGANVLTF. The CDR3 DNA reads TGTGCCAGTAGTTCGCTAGGAGTACCCTCTGGGGCCAACGTCCTGACTTTC.

This CDR3 reads CASGWDGLAGELFF. CDR3 coding DNA: TGTGCCAGCGGTTGGGACGGGCTGGCTGGGGAGCTGTTTTTT. J is TRBJ2-2 and V is TRBV11-2; D is perhaps TRBD1 or TRBD2 (5 bases each). The CDR3 has 14 amino acids. Trimming removed 8 bases at V and 8 bases at J, with 18 bases between. The germline V gene encodes CDR1 SGHAT and CDR2 FQNNGV.

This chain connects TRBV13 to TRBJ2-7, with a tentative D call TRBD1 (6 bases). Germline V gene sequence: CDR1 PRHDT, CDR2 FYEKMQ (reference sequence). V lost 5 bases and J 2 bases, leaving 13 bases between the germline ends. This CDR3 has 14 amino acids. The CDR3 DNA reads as TGTGCCAGCAGCACGCGACAGGCAACCTACGAGCAGTACTTC. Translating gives CASSTRQATYEQYF.

CDR3 DNA sequence: TGTGCCAGCAGCGCACACCGGGACAGGGGGCCTGACTATGGCTACACCTTC. Residues: CASSAHRDRGPDYGYTF. The chain couples TRBV9 to TRBJ1-2, with 12 positions matching TRBD1. The V and J ends lost 3 bases and 3 bases, in that order; junction bases with no gene match: 9. CDR1 and CDR2 (germline): SGDLS, YYNGEE. This CDR3 region has 17 residues.

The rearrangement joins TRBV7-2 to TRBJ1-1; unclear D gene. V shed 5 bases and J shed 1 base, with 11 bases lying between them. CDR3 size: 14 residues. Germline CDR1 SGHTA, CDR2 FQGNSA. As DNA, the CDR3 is TGTGCCAGCAGCCCGCAGCGGAGGAACACTGAAGCTTTCTTT. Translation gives CASSPQRRNTEAFF.

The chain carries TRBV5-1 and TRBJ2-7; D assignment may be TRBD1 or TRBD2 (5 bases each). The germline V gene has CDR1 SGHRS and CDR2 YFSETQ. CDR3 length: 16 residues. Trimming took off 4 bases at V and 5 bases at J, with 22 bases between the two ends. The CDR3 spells CASSLNGTPELDEQYF. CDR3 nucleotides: TGCGCCAGCAGCCTGAACGGGACCCCGGAGCTGGACGAGCAGTACTTC.

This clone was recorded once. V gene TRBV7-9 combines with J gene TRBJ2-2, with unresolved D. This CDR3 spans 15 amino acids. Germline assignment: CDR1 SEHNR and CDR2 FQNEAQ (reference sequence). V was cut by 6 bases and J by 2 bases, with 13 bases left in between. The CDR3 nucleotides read TGTGCCAGCAGGCCTCGACAAGTAAACACCGGGGAGCTGTTTTTT. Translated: CASRPRQVNTGELFF.

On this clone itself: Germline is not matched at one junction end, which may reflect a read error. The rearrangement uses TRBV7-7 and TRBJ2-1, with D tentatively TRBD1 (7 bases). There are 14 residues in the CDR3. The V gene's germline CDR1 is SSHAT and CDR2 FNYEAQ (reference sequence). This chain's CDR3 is CASTPEPGGSEQFF. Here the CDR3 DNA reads TGTGCTAGCACCCCGGAGCCAGGGGGGAGTGAGCAGTTCTTC.

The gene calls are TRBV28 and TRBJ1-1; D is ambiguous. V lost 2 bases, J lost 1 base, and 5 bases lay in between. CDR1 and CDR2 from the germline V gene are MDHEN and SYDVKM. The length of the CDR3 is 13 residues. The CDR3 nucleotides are TGTGCCAGCAGTTTAGGGCCGAACACTGAAGCTTTCTTT. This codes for CASSLGPNTEAFF.

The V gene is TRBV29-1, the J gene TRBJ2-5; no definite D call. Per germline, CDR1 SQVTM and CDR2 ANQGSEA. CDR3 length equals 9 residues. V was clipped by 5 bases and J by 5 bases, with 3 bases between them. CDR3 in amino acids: CSVSETQYF. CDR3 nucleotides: TGCAGCGTTTCGGAGACCCAGTACTTC.

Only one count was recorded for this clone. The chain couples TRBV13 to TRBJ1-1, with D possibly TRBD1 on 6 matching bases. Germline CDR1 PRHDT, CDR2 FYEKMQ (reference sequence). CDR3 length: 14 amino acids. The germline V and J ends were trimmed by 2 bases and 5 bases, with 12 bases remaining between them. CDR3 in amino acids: CASSLRGRDTEAFF. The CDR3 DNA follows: TGTGCCAGCAGCTTACGGGGGCGAGATACTGAAGCTTTCTTT. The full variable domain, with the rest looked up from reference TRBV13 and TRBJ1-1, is AAGVIQSPRHLIKEKRETATLKCYPIPRHDTVYWYQQGPGQDPQFLISFYEKMQSDKGSIPDRFSAQQFSDYHSELNMSSLELGDSALYFCASSLRGRDTEAFFGQGTRLTVV.

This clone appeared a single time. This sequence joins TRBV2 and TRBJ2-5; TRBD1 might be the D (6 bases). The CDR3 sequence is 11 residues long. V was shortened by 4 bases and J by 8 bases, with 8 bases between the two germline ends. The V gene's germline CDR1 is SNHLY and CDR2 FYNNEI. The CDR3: CASSAQGTQYF. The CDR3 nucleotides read TGTGCCAGCAGTGCACAGGGAACCCAGTACTTC.

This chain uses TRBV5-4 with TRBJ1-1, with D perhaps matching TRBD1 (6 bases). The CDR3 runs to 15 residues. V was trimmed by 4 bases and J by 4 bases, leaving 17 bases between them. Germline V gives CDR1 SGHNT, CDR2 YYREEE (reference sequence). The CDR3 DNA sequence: TGTGCCAGCAGCCGAACCATGGGGGGCGGCACTGAAGCTTTCTTT. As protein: CASSRTMGGGTEAFF.

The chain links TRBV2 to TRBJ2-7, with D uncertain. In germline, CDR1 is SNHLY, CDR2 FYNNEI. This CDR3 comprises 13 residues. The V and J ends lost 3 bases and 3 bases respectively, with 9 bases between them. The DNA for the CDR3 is TGTGCCAGCAGTGACCGTGATCGCTACGAGCAGTACTTC. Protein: CASSDRDRYEQYF. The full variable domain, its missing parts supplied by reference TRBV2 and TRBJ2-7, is EPEVTQTPSHQVTQMGQEVILRCVPISNHLYFYWYRQILGQKVEFLVSFYNNEISEKSEIFDDQFSVERPDGSNFTLKIRSTKLEDSAMYFCASSDRDRYEQYFGPGTRLTVT.

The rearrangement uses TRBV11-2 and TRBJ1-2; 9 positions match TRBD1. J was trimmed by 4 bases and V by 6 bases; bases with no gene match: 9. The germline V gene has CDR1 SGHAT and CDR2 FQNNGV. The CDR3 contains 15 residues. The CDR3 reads CASRGTGTGTYGYTF. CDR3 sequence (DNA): TGTGCCAGCAGGGGAACCGGGACAGGGACCTATGGCTACACCTTC.